Listed here are 18 T cell receptor beta chains from one sample, sequenced in a study of CD4 T cells in relation to SARS-CoV-2 and coronaviruses. CD4+ T cells from unexposed donors were obtained before the COVID-19 pandemic (2011-2018). The cells were cultured for around ten days before CD4+ T cells were isolated. Clones were sequenced by immunoSEQ multiplex PCR, and TCRdb holds only the in-frame ones, with some missing. The sample holds under 20,000 clones; under 80% are singletons and the top ten take roughly 18%. These receptors lack a known antigen. Source material: CD4+ T cells from PBMCs, cultured in vitro. The receptors were sampled from a human donor in good health.

This chain connects TRBV3-1 (or the pseudogene TRBV3-2) to TRBJ1-2; D might be TRBD1 (5 bases). The CDR3 spans 14 residues. The V end was cut by 2 bases, the J end by 4 bases, with 11 bases between. The germline CDR1 and CDR2 sequences are LGHDT and YNNKEL (reference sequence). CDR3 in amino acids: CASSQPTGGYGYTF. The DNA for the CDR3 is TGTGCCAGCAGCCAACCCACAGGAGGCTATGGCTACACCTTC.

CDR3 DNA: TGTGCCAGCAGTTCCGGGAGTACGCAGTATTTT. Translating gives CASSSGSTQYF. V and J are TRBV6-5 and TRBJ2-3, with D perhaps TRBD2 (6 bases). This CDR3 spans 11 amino acids. CDR1 is MNHEY and CDR2 is SVGAGI in the germline V gene. Trimming cost V 4 bases and J 8 bases, with 7 bases left between them.

The chain has TRBV5-4 and TRBJ2-3; D remains unclear. V lost 2 bases, J lost 3 bases, and 7 bases lay in between. CDR1 and CDR2 (germline): SGHNT, YYREEE (reference sequence). CDR3 length equals 13 residues. CDR3 sequence reads: CASSLPTTDTQYF. In DNA form, the CDR3 reads TGTGCCAGCAGCTTACCTACGACAGATACGCAGTATTTT.

In this sample, this clone turned up once. The chain is built from TRBV6-5 and TRBJ2-5, with 9 positions matching TRBD1. CDR3 size: 15 residues. Germline lookup yields CDR1 MNHEY and CDR2 SVGAGI. The V gene end was trimmed by 4 bases and the J gene end by 5 bases; junction bases not matched to a gene: 8. This CDR3 reads CASSSTGGTSETQYF. CDR3 DNA: TGTGCCAGCAGTTCAACAGGGGGCACTTCGGAGACCCAGTACTTC.

This chain uses TRBV5-1 with TRBJ2-4; TRBD1 matches at 8 bases. Germline V gene lookup returns CDR1 SGHRS and CDR2 YFSETQ. CDR3 length equals 16 residues. V dropped 0 bases and J dropped 5; count of bases not matched to a gene: 7. CDR3 loop: CASSLATGQVQNIQYF. The CDR3 nucleotides read TGCGCCAGCAGCTTGGCCACGGGACAGGTCCAAAACATTCAGTACTTC.

The chain carries TRBV24-1 and TRBJ2-1; 14 nucleotides line up with TRBD2. Germline CDR1 reads KGHDR; CDR2 reads SFDVKD. The ends lost 12 bases at V and 1 base at J; junction bases unmatched: 7. CDR3 length: 16 residues. The CDR3 loop reads CAVGTSGRMSYNEQFF. CDR3 DNA sequence: TGTGCCGTCGGGACTAGCGGGAGAATGTCCTACAATGAGCAGTTCTTC.

This clone was seen more than once but under ten times. This chain links TRBV19 with TRBJ2-6; D might be TRBD1 (5 bases). The CDR3 has 13 amino acids. Trimming pared 6 bases from V and 2 bases from J, leaving 5 bases between. Germline values: CDR1 LNHDA, CDR2 SQIVND (reference sequence). CDR3: CASSRAGANVLTF. CDR3 coding DNA: TGTGCCAGTAGCAGGGCTGGGGCCAACGTCCTGACTTTC.

Concerning this clone itself: An end of the junction does not agree with germline; a read error may underlie this. The J gene is TRBJ1-1, the V gene TRBV2; maybe TRBD1 (5 bases). CDR3 length equals 13 residues. The V gene's germline CDR1 is SNHLY and CDR2 FYNNEI. The CDR3 loop reads CASMYGAGTEAFF. For the CDR3, the DNA is TGTGCTAGCATGTACGGGGCAGGCACTGAAGCTTTCTTT.

The chain joins TRBV27 to TRBJ1-6; D may be TRBD1 (6 bases). The CDR3 covers 13 residues. The V and J ends lost 2 bases and 7 bases respectively, with 6 bases between them. Germline CDR1 and CDR2: MNHEY and SMNVEV (reference sequence). The CDR3: CASSLQGNSPLHF. In nucleotides, the CDR3 is TGTGCCAGCAGTTTACAGGGGAATTCACCCCTCCACTTT.

This clone ranks as medium-sized. V is TRBV7-3 and J is TRBJ2-1; D may be TRBD2 (6 bases). The CDR3 is 12 amino acids. Trimming pared 2 bases from V and 8 bases from J, leaving 7 bases between. Germline CDR1 reads SGHTA; CDR2 reads FQGTGA. CDR3 residues: CASSLSSDEQFF. CDR3 coding DNA: TGTGCCAGCAGCTTATCTAGCGATGAGCAGTTCTTC.

The gene calls are TRBV19 and TRBJ2-5; 7 bases map to TRBD1. Trimming cost V 7 bases and J 5 bases; bases outside gene matches: 13. CDR1 is LNHDA and CDR2 is SQIVND in the germline V gene (reference sequence). The CDR3 has 15 residues. The CDR3 DNA reads TGTGCCAGTACCCTGAGGGGGCAGGGTGGGGAGACCCAGTACTTC. It encodes CASTLRGQGGETQYF.

This clone showed up just a few times. This chain connects TRBV5-1 to TRBJ1-5; D is perhaps TRBD1 (6 bases). Germline V gene sequence: CDR1 SGHRS, CDR2 YFSETQ. This CDR3 comprises 14 residues. The V end was cut by 4 bases, the J end by 2 bases, with 10 bases between. The CDR3 DNA sequence: TGCGCCAGCAGCCTGGGGGCGGGCAATCAGCCCCAGCATTTT. It codes for CASSLGAGNQPQHF.

The chain links TRBV19 to TRBJ2-5; D gene unclear. The V and J ends lost 6 bases and 1 base respectively, with 9 bases between them. This CDR3 comprises 13 residues. Germline CDR1 and CDR2: LNHDA and SQIVND (reference sequence). CDR3 residues: CASSPVLQETQYF. CDR3 bases: TGTGCCAGTAGCCCCGTCCTCCAAGAGACCCAGTACTTC.

CDR3: CAISESGQGVPYEQYF. In DNA form, the CDR3 reads TGTGCCATCAGTGAGTCGGGACAGGGGGTACCCTACGAGCAGTACTTC. V and J are TRBV10-3 and TRBJ2-7, with 11 positions matching TRBD1. V gave up 0 bases and J gave up 2 bases; unmatched junction bases: 3. This CDR3 contains 16 residues. Germline-derived CDR1 and CDR2 are ENHRY and SYGVKD.

This chain joins TRBV18 and TRBJ2-7; D is perhaps TRBD1 (5 bases). V lost 3 bases, J lost 6 bases, and 15 bases lay in between. The CDR3 covers 14 residues. In germline, CDR1 is KGHSH, CDR2 LQKENI. CDR3 in amino acids: CASSPPGLRGEQYF. DNA of the CDR3: TGTGCCAGCTCACCCCCAGGGTTGCGCGGCGAGCAGTACTTC.

The J gene is TRBJ1-1, the V gene TRBV6-5; 8 bases are shared with TRBD1. V shed 5 bases, J shed 4 bases, and the junction held 9 bases outside the gene matches. Germline lookup yields CDR1 MNHEY and CDR2 SVGAGI. This CDR3 region has 15 residues. The CDR3 coding sequence is TGTGCCAGCAGTCAACAGGGGGTTGTTGTCACTGAAGCTTTCTTT. This gives the protein CASSQQGVVVTEAFF.

The gene calls are TRBV23-1 and TRBJ2-1, with TRBD2 matching 7 bases. TRBV23-1 is placed among ORFs of uncertain function. The junction had 8 bases not matched to a gene; V was cut back by 2 bases and J by 1 base. The CDR3 is made up of 17 amino acids. CDR3 DNA: TGCGCCAGCAGTCAACCTCCGCAGGGAGGGTCCTACAATGAGCAGTTCTTC. Its protein product is CASSQPPQGGSYNEQFF.

This rearrangement joins TRBV7-9 to TRBJ2-7, with D unresolved. CDR1 and CDR2 from the germline V gene are SEHNR and FQNEAQ (reference sequence). V was shortened by 1 base and J by 3 bases, with 4 bases between the two germline ends. This CDR3 comprises 12 residues. CDR3 coding DNA: TGTGCCAGCAGCTTAGTCGGCTACGAGCAGTACTTC. Translated, it gives CASSLVGYEQYF.